The 26 T cell receptor beta chains below were found in one sample sequenced in a study of radiotherapy plus CTLA-4 blockade in lung cancer. The repertoire was sequenced with immunoSEQ multiplex PCR; TCRdb's copy has only in-frame clones and lacks some. Of 85,000 to 130,000 clones in the sample, over 75% were seen once. Material: peripheral blood, obtained from a patient treated with radiotherapy plus ipilimumab. The receptors shown here come from a human donor with non-small cell lung cancer that progressed on radiotherapy plus ipilimumab. Some clones in this sample may be carry-over from other donors' samples.

This clone was seen a single time. The chain carries TRBV7-6 and TRBJ1-1, with 8 bases matching TRBD1. The germline gives CDR1 SGHVS, CDR2 FNYEAQ. This CDR3 is built from 16 residues. After removal of 1 base from V and 0 bases from J, the junction contained 4 bases not matched to a gene. The CDR3 DNA reads TGTGCCAGCAGCTTAGAGGCAGGGGGCCTGAACACTGAAGCTTTCTTT. As protein: CASSLEAGGLNTEAFF.

The V gene is TRBV11-2, the J gene TRBJ2-5; 7 bases agree with TRBD2. From germline, CDR1 is SGHAT and CDR2 FQNNGV. The V segment lost 4 bases and the J segment 2 bases; nucleotides outside the gene matches: 4. This CDR3 contains 14 residues. The CDR3 DNA reads as TGTGCCAGCAGCTACGCCGGGGGGCAAGAGACCCAGTACTTC. It codes for CASSYAGGQETQYF.

The V call is TRBV6-5, the J call TRBJ1-2, with D maybe TRBD1 (6 bases). The CDR3 is 12 residues long. Trimming took 6 bases from V and 3 from J, leaving 8 bases between them. Germline V gives CDR1 MNHEY, CDR2 SVGAGI. CDR3 coding DNA: TGTGCCAGCAGAAGGGGGGACTATGGCTACACCTTC. Translation gives CASRRGDYGYTF.

This clone has only a few counts. The chain recombines TRBV10-3 with TRBJ1-6; TRBD1 matches at 9 bases. The ends lost 6 bases at V and 6 bases at J; junction bases unmatched: 3. Germline V gives CDR1 ENHRY, CDR2 SYGVKD. This CDR3 is 14 amino acids long. Here the CDR3 DNA reads TGTGCCATCAGGGACAGGGGAGCTAATTCACCCCTCCACTTT. It translates to CAIRDRGANSPLHF.

The chain employs TRBV5-8 and TRBJ1-2; 8 nucleotides agree with TRBD1. The CDR3 runs 15 residues. V was clipped by 4 bases and J by 3 bases; unmatched bases: 8. Looked up from germline, CDR1 is SGHTS and CDR2 is YDEGEE. CDR3 in amino acids: CASSPGQGVDYGYTF. As DNA, the CDR3 is TGTGCCAGCAGCCCCGGACAGGGTGTAGACTATGGCTACACCTTC.

The chain combines TRBV15 with TRBJ1-2; 9 bases fit TRBD1. Trimming at V came to 3 bases and at J to 7 bases, leaving 6 bases not matched to a gene. Germline-derived CDR1 and CDR2 are LNHNV and YYDKDF (reference sequence). The CDR3 contains 14 residues. CDR3 protein: CATSSPRTGAGYTF. The DNA of the CDR3 is TGTGCCACCAGCAGCCCTCGGACAGGGGCTGGCTACACCTTC. The full variable domain, completed using reference TRBV15 and TRBJ1-2, is DAMVIQNPRYQVTQFGKPVTLSCSQTLNHNVMYWYQQKSSQAPKLLFHYYDKDFNNEADTPDNFQSRRPNTSFCFLDIRSPGLGDTAMYLCATSSPRTGAGYTFGSGTRLTVV.

The chain couples TRBV5-1 to TRBJ2-2; D is perhaps TRBD1 (6 bases). Between the trimmed V and J ends, which lost 0 bases and 3 bases, there was a span of 15 bases. The length of the CDR3 is 17 residues. Looked up from germline, CDR1 is SGHRS and CDR2 is YFSETQ. In nucleotides, the CDR3 is TGCGCCAGCAGCTTGGGTCCAGGGGAGACGGACACCGGGGAGCTGTTTTTT. This sequence encodes CASSLGPGETDTGELFF.

The chain couples TRBV29-1 to TRBJ1-4; D ambiguous. CDR1 is SQVTM, CDR2 ANQGSEA, per germline. Trimming left V 6 bases short and J 10 bases short, with 12 bases between. The CDR3 is 11 residues long. This CDR3 reads CSVLKGGKLFF. The CDR3 coding sequence is TGCAGCGTCCTTAAGGGTGGAAAACTGTTTTTT.

The rearrangement joins TRBV29-1 to TRBJ1-2; perhaps TRBD1 as D (5 bases). In germline, CDR1 is SQVTM, CDR2 ANQGSEA. CDR3 length equals 14 residues. Trimming stripped 2 bases from V and 4 bases from J, with 14 bases between. CDR3 coding DNA: TGCAGCGTTGAATCAAGCAGGGTAATCTATGGCTACACCTTC. Encoded protein: CSVESSRVIYGYTF.

Details on this clone: The same CDR3 can be traced to other DNA sequences in this sample. The chain uses TRBV7-2 and TRBJ2-5; the D is unclear. V lost 2 bases and J 5 bases, leaving 9 bases between the germline ends. The CDR3 covers 13 residues. Looked up from germline, CDR1 is SGHTA and CDR2 is FQGNSA. The CDR3 DNA is TGTGCCAGCAGCTTAAGCCTCGGGGAGACCCAGTACTTC. Translation gives CASSLSLGETQYF.

The V call is TRBV2, the J call TRBJ1-5; the D gene is possibly TRBD1 (5 bases). Germline V gene sequence: CDR1 SNHLY, CDR2 FYNNEI. The CDR3 totals 14 residues. V was shortened by 5 bases and J by 5 bases, with 13 bases between the two germline ends. The DNA for the CDR3 is TGTGCCAGCAGTACAGACGGGGCGGATCAGCCCCAGCATTTT. It is translated as CASSTDGADQPQHF.

This clone was seen only a few times. V gene TRBV7-2 combines with J gene TRBJ1-5; 8 bases fit TRBD1. Germline V gives CDR1 SGHTA, CDR2 FQGNSA. V was clipped by 7 bases and J by 7 bases; unmatched bases: 9. The CDR3 consists of 14 residues. CDR3 in amino acids: CASTPNRGDQPQHF. CDR3 in DNA: TGTGCCAGCACCCCCAACAGGGGGGACCAGCCCCAGCATTTT.

The chain carries TRBV10-3 and TRBJ1-1; possibly TRBD1 for D (6 bases). CDR1 and CDR2 (germline): ENHRY, SYGVKD. CDR3 length: 13 residues. V shed 1 base and J shed 9 bases, with 12 bases lying between them. The CDR3 region is CAISEYQGSQAFF. The CDR3 region has the DNA TGTGCCATCAGTGAGTATCAGGGGTCACAAGCTTTCTTT.

V is TRBV18 and J is TRBJ1-4; no firm D call. Germline V lookup: CDR1 KGHSH, CDR2 LQKENI. The CDR3 extends over 15 amino acids. Trimming left V 4 bases short and J 7 bases short, with 16 bases between. The DNA of the CDR3 is TGTGCCAGCTCACAACCGAGGTCAGATAGTGAAAAACTGTTTTTT. It is translated as CASSQPRSDSEKLFF.

The chain links TRBV7-2 to TRBJ1-3; 8 bases are shared with TRBD1. The V gene's germline CDR1 is SGHTA and CDR2 FQGNSA. The CDR3 totals 14 residues. V lost 3 bases to trimming and J lost 4 bases; unmatched junction nucleotides: 2. The CDR3 sequence: CASSFRTGGNTIYF. The CDR3 nucleotides read TGTGCCAGCAGCTTTCGGACAGGGGGAAACACCATATATTTT.

The chain uses TRBV5-1 and TRBJ1-6, with a tentative D call TRBD1 (5 bases). With 0 bases removed from V and 13 bases from J, the gap between germline ends came to 11 bases. Germline V gives CDR1 SGHRS, CDR2 YFSETQ. The CDR3 loop spans 13 amino acids. CDR3 in DNA: TGCGCCAGCAGCTTGGTGGGGGTGGCGCCCCTCCACTTT. Protein product: CASSLVGVAPLHF.

This chain uses TRBV5-1 with TRBJ2-2; D remains ambiguous. The CDR3 has 16 amino acids. With 2 bases removed from V and 0 bases from J, the gap between germline ends came to 11 bases. Germline V gives CDR1 SGHRS, CDR2 YFSETQ. In DNA, the CDR3 is TGCGCCAGCAGCTTACCCAAAACCTCGAACACCGGGGAGCTGTTTTTT. Protein product: CASSLPKTSNTGELFF.

This chain joins TRBV6-6 and TRBJ2-1, with TRBD1 as a possible D gene (6 bases). Germline CDR1 is MNHNY and CDR2 is SVGAGI (reference sequence). Trimming removed 5 bases from V and 0 bases from J, with 14 bases in between. The CDR3 spans 16 residues. The CDR3 DNA is TGTGCCAGCAGTACCGGGACAACCAGCTCCTACAATGAGCAGTTCTTC. This encodes CASSTGTTSSYNEQFF.

The chain is built from TRBV2 and TRBJ2-5, with unresolved D. Germline assignment: CDR1 SNHLY and CDR2 FYNNEI. V shed 6 bases and J shed 2 bases, with 4 bases lying between them. The length of the CDR3 is 11 residues. The CDR3 DNA reads TGTGCCAGCAGGGCTCAAGAGACCCAGTACTTC. This gives the protein CASRAQETQYF.

On this clone: In the same sample, other DNA sequences code for this CDR3. The chain has TRBV6-4 and TRBJ2-1; possible D gene TRBD2, 6 bases. Germline V gene lookup returns CDR1 MRHNA and CDR2 SNTAGT. V lost 0 bases to trimming and J lost 0 bases, with 6 bases between them. CDR3 length equals 15 residues. This CDR3 is CASSDSAGSYNEQFF. The CDR3 DNA reads TGTGCCAGCAGTGACTCAGCGGGCTCCTACAATGAGCAGTTCTTC.

V is TRBV7-9 and J is TRBJ1-2, with D possibly matching TRBD1 (6 bases). Trimming removed 3 bases at V and 8 bases at J, with 13 bases between. Germline V CDR1 and CDR2: SEHNR, FQNEAQ (reference sequence). This CDR3 has 13 residues. CDR3 protein: CASSLVTGRGYTF. The CDR3 DNA reads as TGTGCCAGCAGCTTGGTTACAGGGAGAGGCTACACCTTC.

J is TRBJ1-1 and V is TRBV5-1; the match to TRBD1 covers 11 bases. Germline V gene data show CDR1 as SGHRS and CDR2 as YFSETQ. With 1 base clipped from V and 10 bases from J, the junction kept 9 bases outside the gene matches. This CDR3 region has 15 residues. The CDR3 sequence: CASSLQLGQGARAFF. The CDR3 region has the DNA TGCGCCAGCAGCTTGCAACTCGGACAGGGGGCGCGAGCTTTCTTT.

V and J are TRBV7-2 and TRBJ1-2, with 7 bases aligning to TRBD1. The CDR3 loop spans 15 amino acids. The germline V gene encodes CDR1 SGHTA and CDR2 FQGNSA. The V gene end was trimmed by 5 bases and the J gene end by 4 bases; junction bases not matched to a gene: 10. The DNA of the CDR3 is TGTGCCAGCAGCCGAATGAGGGCAGGGGGCTATGGCTACACCTTC. This gives the protein CASSRMRAGGYGYTF.

V is TRBV7-2 and J is TRBJ1-1; no firm D call. The CDR3 is 13 residues long. Germline CDR1 SGHTA, CDR2 FQGNSA. Between the trimmed V and J ends, which lost 6 bases and 3 bases, there was a span of 11 bases. The CDR3 loop reads CASSHYWDTEAFF. As DNA, the CDR3 is TGTGCCAGCAGTCATTATTGGGACACTGAAGCTTTCTTT. Combining the CDR3 with reference TRBV7-2 and TRBJ1-1 gives the whole variable domain GAGVSQSPSNKVTEKGKDVELRCDPISGHTALYWYRQSLGQGLEFLIYFQGNSAPDKSGLPSDRFSAERTGGSVSTLTIQRTQQEDSAVYLCASSHYWDTEAFFGQGTRLTVV.

This clone was counted a single time. The chain combines TRBV5-5 with TRBJ1-1; no clear D gene. Trimming shortened V by 6 bases and J by 5 bases, and 11 bases separated the two germline ends. Germline CDR1 is SGHKS and CDR2 is YYEKEE (reference sequence). This CDR3 has 12 amino acids. CDR3 region: CASNSVGTEAFF. As DNA, the CDR3 is TGTGCCAGCAACTCAGTTGGTACTGAAGCTTTCTTT.

The rearrangement uses TRBV5-1 and TRBJ2-7; 8 positions match TRBD1. From germline, CDR1 is SGHRS and CDR2 YFSETQ. There are 15 residues in the CDR3. V shed 0 bases and J 5 bases; nucleotides not matched to a gene: 7. The CDR3 coding sequence is TGCGCCAGCAGCTTGGTTGTGCAGGGGGCCAACGAGCAGTACTTC. It encodes CASSLVVQGANEQYF.